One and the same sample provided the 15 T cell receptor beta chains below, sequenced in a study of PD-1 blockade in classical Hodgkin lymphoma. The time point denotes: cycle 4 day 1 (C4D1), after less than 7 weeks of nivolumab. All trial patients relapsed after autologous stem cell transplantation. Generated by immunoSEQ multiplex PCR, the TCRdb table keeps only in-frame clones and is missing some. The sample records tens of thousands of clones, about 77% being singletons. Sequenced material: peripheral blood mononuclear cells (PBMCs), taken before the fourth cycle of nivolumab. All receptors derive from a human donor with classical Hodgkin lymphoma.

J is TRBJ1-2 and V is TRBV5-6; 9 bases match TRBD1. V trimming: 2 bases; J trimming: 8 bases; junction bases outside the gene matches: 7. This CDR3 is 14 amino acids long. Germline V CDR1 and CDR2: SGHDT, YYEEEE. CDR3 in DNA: TGTGCCAGCAGCTTCCCGGGACAGGGCTACGGCTACACCTTC. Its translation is CASSFPGQGYGYTF.

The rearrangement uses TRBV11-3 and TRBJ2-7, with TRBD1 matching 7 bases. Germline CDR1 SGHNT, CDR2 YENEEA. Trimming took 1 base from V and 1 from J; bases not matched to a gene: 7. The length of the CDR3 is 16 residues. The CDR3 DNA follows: TGTGCCAGCAGCTTAGCTGTGGGACAGACTTCCTACGAGCAGTACTTC. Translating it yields CASSLAVGQTSYEQYF.

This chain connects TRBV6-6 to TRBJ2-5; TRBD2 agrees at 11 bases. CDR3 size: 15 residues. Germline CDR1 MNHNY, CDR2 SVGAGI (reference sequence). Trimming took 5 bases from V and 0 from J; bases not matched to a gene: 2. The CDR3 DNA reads TGTGCCAGCAGTGTTAGCGGGGGGGACCAAGAGACCCAGTACTTC. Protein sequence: CASSVSGGDQETQYF.

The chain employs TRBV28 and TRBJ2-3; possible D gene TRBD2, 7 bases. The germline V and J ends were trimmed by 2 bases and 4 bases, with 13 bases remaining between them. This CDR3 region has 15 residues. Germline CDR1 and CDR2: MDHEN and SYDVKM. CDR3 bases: TGTGCCAGCAGTTTAGCAGGGGAGGGTGCAGATACGCAGTATTTT. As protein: CASSLAGEGADTQYF. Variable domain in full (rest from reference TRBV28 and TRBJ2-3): DVKVTQSSRYLVKRTGEKVFLECVQDMDHENMFWYRQDPGLGLRLIYFSYDVKMKEKGDIPEGYSVSREKKERFSLILESASTNQTSMYLCASSLAGEGADTQYFGPGTRLTVL.

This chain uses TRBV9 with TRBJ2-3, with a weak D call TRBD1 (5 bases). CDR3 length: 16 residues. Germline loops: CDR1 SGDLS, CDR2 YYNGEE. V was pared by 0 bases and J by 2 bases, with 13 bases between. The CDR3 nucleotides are TGTGCCAGCAGCGTAGGTCGTTTGACAGACACAGATACGCAGTATTTT. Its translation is CASSVGRLTDTDTQYF.

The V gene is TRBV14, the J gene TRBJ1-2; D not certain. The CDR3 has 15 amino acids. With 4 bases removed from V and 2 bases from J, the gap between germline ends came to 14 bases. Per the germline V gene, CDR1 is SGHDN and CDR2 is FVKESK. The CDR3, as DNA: TGTGCCAGCAGCCCGAACGTGAAAGCCAACTATGGCTACACCTTC. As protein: CASSPNVKANYGYTF.

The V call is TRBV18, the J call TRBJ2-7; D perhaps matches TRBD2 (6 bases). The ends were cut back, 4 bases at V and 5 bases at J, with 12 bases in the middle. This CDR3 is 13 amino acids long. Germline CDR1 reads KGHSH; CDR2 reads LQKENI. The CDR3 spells CASSHGGLNEQYF. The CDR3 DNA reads TGTGCCAGCTCACACGGGGGACTCAACGAGCAGTACTTC.

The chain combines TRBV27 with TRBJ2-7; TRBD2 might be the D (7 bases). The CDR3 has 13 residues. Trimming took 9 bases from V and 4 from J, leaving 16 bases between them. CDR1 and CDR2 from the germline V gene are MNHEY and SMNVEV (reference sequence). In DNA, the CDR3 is TGTGCCAGATTAGGGGGGGGCCTTTACGAGCAGTACTTC. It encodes CARLGGGLYEQYF.

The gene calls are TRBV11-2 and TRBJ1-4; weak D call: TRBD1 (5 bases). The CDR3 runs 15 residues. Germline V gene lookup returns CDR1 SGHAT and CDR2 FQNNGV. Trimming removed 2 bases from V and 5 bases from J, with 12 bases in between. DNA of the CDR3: TGTGCCAGCAGCTTACGGGGCAGGGCAAATGAAAAACTGTTTTTT. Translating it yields CASSLRGRANEKLFF. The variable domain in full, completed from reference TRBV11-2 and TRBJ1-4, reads EAGVAQSPRYKIIEKRQSVAFWCNPISGHATLYWYQQILGQGPKLLIQFQNNGVVDDSQLPKDRFSAERLKGVDSTLKIQPAKLEDSAVYLCASSLRGRANEKLFFGSGTQLSVL.

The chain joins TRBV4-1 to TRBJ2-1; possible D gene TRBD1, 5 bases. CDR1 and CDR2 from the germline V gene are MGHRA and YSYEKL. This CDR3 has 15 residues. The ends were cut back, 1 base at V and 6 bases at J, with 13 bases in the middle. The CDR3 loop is CASSQGWGEVNEQFF. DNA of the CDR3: TGCGCCAGCAGCCAAGGTTGGGGCGAGGTCAATGAGCAGTTCTTC.

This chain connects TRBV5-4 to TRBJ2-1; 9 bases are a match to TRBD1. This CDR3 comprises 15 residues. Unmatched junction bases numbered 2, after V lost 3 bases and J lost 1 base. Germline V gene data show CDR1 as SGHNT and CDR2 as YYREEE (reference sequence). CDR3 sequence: CASSSGQGSYNEQFF. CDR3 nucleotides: TGTGCCAGCAGCTCAGGACAGGGGTCCTACAATGAGCAGTTCTTC. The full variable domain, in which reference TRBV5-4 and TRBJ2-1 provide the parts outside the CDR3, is ETGVTQSPTHLIKTRGQQVTLRCSSQSGHNTVSWYQQALGQGPQFIFQYYREEENGRGNFPPRFSGLQFPNYSSELNVNALELDDSALYLCASSSGQGSYNEQFFGPGTRLTVL.

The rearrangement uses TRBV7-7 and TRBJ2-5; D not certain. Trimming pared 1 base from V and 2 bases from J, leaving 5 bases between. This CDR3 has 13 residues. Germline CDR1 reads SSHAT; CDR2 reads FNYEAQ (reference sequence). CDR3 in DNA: TGTGCCAGCAGCTTAGATGCGCAAGAGACCCAGTACTTC. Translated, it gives CASSLDAQETQYF.

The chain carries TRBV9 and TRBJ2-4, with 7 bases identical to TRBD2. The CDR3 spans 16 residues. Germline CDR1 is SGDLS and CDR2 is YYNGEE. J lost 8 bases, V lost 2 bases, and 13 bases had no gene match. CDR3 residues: CASSVALQGGGDIQYF. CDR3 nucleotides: TGTGCCAGCAGCGTCGCCCTCCAGGGTGGGGGGGACATTCAGTACTTC.

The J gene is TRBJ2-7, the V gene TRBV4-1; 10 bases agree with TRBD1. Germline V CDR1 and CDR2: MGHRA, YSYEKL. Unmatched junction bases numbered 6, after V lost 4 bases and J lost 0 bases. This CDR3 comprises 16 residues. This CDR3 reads CASSRDRDRGSYEQYF. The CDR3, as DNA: TGCGCCAGCAGCCGAGACCGGGACAGGGGCTCCTACGAGCAGTACTTC.

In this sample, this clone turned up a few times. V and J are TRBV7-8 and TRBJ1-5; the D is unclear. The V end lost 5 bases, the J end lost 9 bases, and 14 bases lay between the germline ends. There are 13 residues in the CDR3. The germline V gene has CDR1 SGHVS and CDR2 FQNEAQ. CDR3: CASSPGSLVPQHF. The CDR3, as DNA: TGTGCCAGCAGCCCGGGATCCCTGGTGCCCCAGCATTTT.